Below, 10 T cell receptor beta chains from the same sample are listed, as sequenced in a study of cytomegalovirus exposure and HLA in healthy donors. TCRdb's table, derived via immunoSEQ multiplex PCR, lists solely in-frame clones and lacks some. Of 150,000 to 200,000 clones in the sample, 86% were seen once. The sample consisted of PBMCs. The receptors were sampled from a woman between 18 and 30 years old in good health and CMV-seronegative.

Concerning this clone: The junction departs from the called germline gene at one end, perhaps through a read error. The rearrangement links TRBV18 to TRBJ2-2, with D perhaps TRBD2 (6 bases). This CDR3 is built from 12 residues. Germline loops: CDR1 KGHSH, CDR2 LQKENI. The CDR3 DNA is TGCGGGGGACGAGGTTCCACCGGGGAGCTGTTTTTT. It translates to CGGRGSTGELFF.

This rearrangement joins TRBV6-5 to TRBJ2-5; a possible D gene is TRBD2 (5 bases). The CDR3 length is 15 residues. CDR1 MNHEY and CDR2 SVGAGI come from the germline V gene. Trimming cost V 0 bases and J 5 bases, with 13 bases left between them. CDR3: CASSYSEGIGETQYF. In DNA form, the CDR3 reads TGTGCCAGCAGTTACTCTGAGGGTATCGGGGAGACCCAGTACTTC.

This chain connects TRBV5-6 to TRBJ1-4; 9 positions agree with TRBD1. The ends lost 2 bases at V and 7 bases at J; junction bases unmatched: 15. The CDR3 runs to 18 residues. The germline V gene encodes CDR1 SGHDT and CDR2 YYEEEE. For the CDR3, the DNA is TGTGCCAGCAGCTTATCCCTGTACAGGGGGCTACTGGGTGAAAAACTGTTTTTT. Protein sequence: CASSLSLYRGLLGEKLFF.

This clone was observed a few times. The rearrangement uses TRBV6-5 and TRBJ1-1; TRBD1 matches at 7 bases. V lost 4 bases and J lost 0; bases outside the gene matches: 8. This CDR3 region has 16 residues. In germline, CDR1 is MNHEY, CDR2 SVGAGI. The CDR3 sequence: CASSSLLGQLNTEAFF. The CDR3 DNA follows: TGTGCCAGCAGTTCCCTACTGGGACAGTTGAACACTGAAGCTTTCTTT.

The rearrangement links TRBV11-3 to TRBJ2-3; D call uncertain. With 0 bases removed from V and 3 bases from J, the gap between germline ends came to 4 bases. Germline values: CDR1 SGHNT, CDR2 YENEEA. The CDR3 runs to 13 residues. The CDR3 DNA reads as TGTGCCAGCAGCTTAGATATGACAGATACGCAGTATTTT. Translated, it gives CASSLDMTDTQYF.

The rearrangement uses TRBV4-2 and TRBJ2-2; no clear D gene. V was trimmed by 0 bases and J by 5 bases, leaving 13 bases between them. The CDR3 sequence is 16 residues long. The germline V gene encodes CDR1 LGHNA and CDR2 YNFKEQ. The CDR3 region has the DNA TGTGCCAGCAGCCAAGACGCCCAGGATTGGACCGGGGAGCTGTTTTTT. Translated, it gives CASSQDAQDWTGELFF.

This clone was seen only once. The V call is TRBV19, the J call TRBJ1-4; tentatively, D is TRBD1 (5 bases). This CDR3 has 17 amino acids. Germline CDR1 and CDR2: LNHDA and SQIVND (reference sequence). Trimming cost V 3 bases and J 7 bases, with 21 bases left between them. The CDR3 spells CASSISGRGRTGEKLFF. The CDR3 DNA reads TGTGCCAGTAGTATCTCCGGGCGGGGCAGGACGGGTGAAAAACTGTTTTTT.

The chain employs TRBV29-1 and TRBJ1-1, with D perhaps matching TRBD1 (6 bases). The CDR3 length is 13 residues. Trimming removed 6 bases from V and 1 base from J, with 12 bases in between. CDR1 is SQVTM, CDR2 ANQGSEA, per germline. The CDR3 spells CSVAPTGNTEAFF. Here the CDR3 DNA reads TGCAGCGTAGCACCGACAGGGAACACTGAAGCTTTCTTT. Based on the CDR3 plus reference TRBV29-1 and TRBJ1-1, the full variable domain is SAVISQKPSRDICQRGTSLTIQCQVDSQVTMMFWYRQQPGQSLTLIATANQGSEATYESGFVIDKFPISRPNLTFSTLTVSNMSPEDSSIYLCSVAPTGNTEAFFGQGTRLTVV.

This clone has a handful of counts. This rearrangement joins TRBV6-1 to TRBJ2-1, with D perhaps TRBD2 (6 bases). The CDR3 extends over 14 amino acids. The germline V gene has CDR1 MNHNS and CDR2 SASEGT. V dropped 10 bases and J dropped 7 bases, with 20 bases sitting between them. The CDR3 DNA reads as TGTGCCACTTCGACTAGGGTATTGGAAAATGAGCAGTTCTTC. Amino acids: CATSTRVLENEQFF.

This clone has a single count. The rearrangement links TRBV7-9 to TRBJ1-1, with 8 bases matching TRBD1. From germline, CDR1 is SEHNR and CDR2 FQNEAQ (reference sequence). V dropped 5 bases and J dropped 7; count of bases not matched to a gene: 12. The CDR3 contains 15 residues. The CDR3 DNA follows: TGTGCCAGCAGCCCGAGGACAGGGTATGGGGATGAAGCTTTCTTT. It specifies CASSPRTGYGDEAFF.